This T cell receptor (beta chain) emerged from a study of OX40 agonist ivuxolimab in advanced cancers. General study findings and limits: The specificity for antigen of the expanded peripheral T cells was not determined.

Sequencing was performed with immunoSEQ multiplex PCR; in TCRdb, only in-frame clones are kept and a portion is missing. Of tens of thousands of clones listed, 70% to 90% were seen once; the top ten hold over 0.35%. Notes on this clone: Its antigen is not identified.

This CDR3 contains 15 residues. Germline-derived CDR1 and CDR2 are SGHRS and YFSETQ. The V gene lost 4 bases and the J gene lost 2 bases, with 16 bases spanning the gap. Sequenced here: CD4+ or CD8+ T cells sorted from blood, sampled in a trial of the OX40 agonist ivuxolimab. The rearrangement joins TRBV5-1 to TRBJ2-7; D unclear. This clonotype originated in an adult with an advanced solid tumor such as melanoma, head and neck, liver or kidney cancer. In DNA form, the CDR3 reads TGCGCCAGCAGCCCGGCGGTTCTGGGCACCTACGAGCAGTACTTC. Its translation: CASSPAVLGTYEQYF.